This entry features one T cell receptor beta chain sequence. This clone's antigen is unknown. No quality values exist for individual bases; no much larger clone is one base distant. This specimen's time point label, per the study, means: peripheral blood 6 weeks after treatment start. A cohort of some 29 patients with locally advanced or metastatic urothelial carcinoma, treated at Memorial Sloan Kettering on a trial protocol, was included. Peripheral blood mononuclear cells were collected from each patient pretreatment and during treatment, giving between 1 and 8 total time points per patient. The Qiagen DNeasy Blood extraction kit was used to purify genomic DNA from total PBMCs and from tumor samples. PBMCs were collected pretreatment and during treatment, and were isolated and stored as previously described. Spanning cysteine to phenylalanine, the CDR3 consists of 14 amino acids. Just the 42-base CDR3 DNA is kept, in frame starting at base 1. V is reduced by 2 bases and J by 3 bases, leaving a spacing of 8 bases between them. The germline V gene encodes CDR1 SGHRS and CDR2 YFSETQ.

This specimen comes from a study of PD-L1 blockade in urothelial cancer (dated by TCRdb to 2016 to 2017). In terms of the full investigation: Therapy was started around 2014 for all patients, and atezolizumab 1,200 mg was administered intravenously every 3 weeks. A median of about 140,000 T cells and 65,000 to 90,000 unique TCRs was obtained from blood samples, and a median clonality of around 0.08 was observed. Some 30 patients had pretreatment blood TCR-seq, about 25 had at least one posttreatment blood collection, and about 25 had tumor TCR-seq. Blood samples were analyzed at two time points: 3 weeks after treatment start (second dose) and 6 weeks after treatment start. The study was an exploratory multi-omic analysis of somatic, immune and clinical correlates of response to PD-L1 blockade with atezolizumab in urothelial cancer. Pretreatment tumor samples, along with matched peripheral blood serially collected before and after atezolizumab treatment, were subjected to TCR sequencing. In the same patients, whole exome sequencing and RNA sequencing of pretreatment tumors were performed in addition to TCR sequencing. Several patients achieved durable clinical benefit and some 21 did not. About 85% of the 29 patients were males with bladder-origin urothelial cancer, and about 65% of the 29 reported a prior smoking history. Durable clinical benefit was defined as progression-free survival longer than 6 months, and TCR features were also tested against progression-free and overall survival. An ECOG performance status of 0 or 1 was recorded for the patients, and 0 to 3 prior chemotherapy regimens had been received by the patients.

To estimate absolute template abundance from read counts, synthetic TCR analog templates were spiked into each PCR. The immunoSEQ assay was used to amplify TCRbeta CDR3 regions from genomic DNA with bias-controlled V and J gene primers. Sequencing of rearranged TCRbeta segments was performed at approximately 20X coverage. The original methods were these. Clustering was used to correct sequencing errors, and CDR3s were annotated against IMGT to assign V, D and J genes. Downstream analyses used only productive TCRbeta rearrangements and left out out-of-frame or stop-codon sequences. To compute clonality, Shannon entropy was normalized by the log of the number of unique productive sequences and then subtracted from one. Clones differing between time points or between blood and tumor were identified by Fisher's exact test with Benjamini-Hochberg correction at adjusted p below 0.01. TCRdb re-hosts the immuneACCESS table, in-frame sequences only. Its copies lack some clones; in the studies checked, an unresolved V gene accounts for under half of them, and the cause for the rest is not known. The V and J calls and clone size are taken from that table; D and trimming were inferred from the DNA. Across this sample there are 48,000 or so clones, with approximately 81% seen only once. The ten largest make up 8.8% of the sample.

Study-wide conclusions, independent of this receptor: Improved progression-free and overall survival was found to be associated with pretreatment peripheral blood TCR clonality below the median. Because the sample size was small (n of about 27) and many exploratory analyses were performed, the results are intended to be hypothesis-generating. Patients with durable benefit showed greater expansion of tumor-associated TCR clones in peripheral blood 3 weeks after starting treatment (n of about 21, p = 0.022).

This clonotype was sampled from a man aged 70 or older with urothelial cancer. The sequencing here drew on PBMCs, taken around atezolizumab (anti-PD-L1) treatment. The chain joins TRBV5-1 to TRBJ2-2, with an unclear D gene assignment. The CDR3 loop reads CASSFGLDTGELFF. The bases are TGCGCCAGCAGCTTCGGCCTAGACACCGGGGAGCTGTTTTTT.